These 27 T cell receptor beta chains were all obtained from the same sample, sequenced in a study of blood T cell repertoires in COVID-19. Sequenced by immunoSEQ multiplex PCR; TCRdb stores in-frame clones only, minus some. Of some 220,000 clones listed, 80% are singletons. Sequencing was done on a sample of peripheral blood. Receptors were obtained from a human donor in a cohort sampled during active COVID-19.

The chain is built from TRBV19 and TRBJ2-1, with 7 bases aligning to TRBD2. CDR1 LNHDA and CDR2 SQIVND come from the germline V gene (reference sequence). The ends lost 6 bases at V and 6 bases at J; junction bases unmatched: 11. The CDR3 is made up of 15 amino acids. The CDR3 sequence: CASRSGLWGFNEQFF. Here the CDR3 DNA reads TGTGCCAGTAGGTCGGGACTATGGGGGTTCAATGAGCAGTTCTTC.

About this clone itself: The sample contains more than one DNA sequence encoding this CDR3. The chain is built from TRBV9 and TRBJ2-1, with 9 nucleotides matching TRBD2. J was trimmed by 2 bases and V by 2 bases; bases with no gene match: 2. Germline values: CDR1 SGDLS, CDR2 YYNGEE. The CDR3 extends over 15 amino acids. Here the CDR3 DNA reads TGTGCCAGCAGCGTCGGCGGGGGGGCCTACAATGAGCAGTTCTTC. Its translation: CASSVGGGAYNEQFF.

V gene TRBV13 combines with J gene TRBJ2-3, with D tentatively TRBD1 (6 bases). CDR1 is PRHDT, CDR2 FYEKMQ, per germline (reference sequence). The CDR3 sequence is 16 residues long. Trimming pared 5 bases from V and 4 bases from J, leaving 19 bases between. The CDR3 protein is CASSPPRSQGPDTQYF. In nucleotides, the CDR3 is TGTGCCAGCAGCCCCCCGCGTAGCCAGGGGCCAGATACGCAGTATTTT.

This clone has a handful of counts. This chain connects TRBV28 to TRBJ1-1; perhaps TRBD1 as D (6 bases). Germline CDR1 MDHEN, CDR2 SYDVKM. The CDR3 has 14 residues. The ends were cut back, 6 bases at V and 4 bases at J, with 15 bases in the middle. Here the CDR3 DNA reads TGTGCCAGCAGGGTACAGGGCTACGGCACTGAAGCTTTCTTT. Translating gives CASRVQGYGTEAFF.

The rearrangement joins TRBV12-3 or TRBV12-4 to TRBJ1-2; a possible D gene is TRBD1 (5 bases). Between the trimmed V and J ends, which lost 6 bases and 6 bases, there was a span of 14 bases. CDR3 length: 13 residues. CDR3 DNA: TGTGCCAGCAGCAGATGGGGGGAGGATGGCTACACCTTC. This encodes CASSRWGEDGYTF.

V is TRBV6-4 and J is TRBJ2-7, with D perhaps TRBD2 (5 bases). The CDR3 loop spans 13 amino acids. Germline-derived CDR1 and CDR2 are MRHNA and SNTAGT. The V and J ends lost 5 bases and 7 bases respectively, with 15 bases between them. The CDR3 spells CASSRDFLGEQYF. As DNA, the CDR3 is TGTGCCAGCAGTCGGGATTTCCTAGGAGAGCAGTACTTC.

V is TRBV7-2 and J is TRBJ1-4; D is uncertain. The ends were cut back, 1 base at V and 4 bases at J, with 10 bases in the middle. The V gene's germline CDR1 is SGHTA and CDR2 FQGNSA. The length of the CDR3 is 15 residues. CDR3 DNA: TGTGCCAGCAGCTTAGATAGACTGAATAATGAAAAACTGTTTTTT. This gives the protein CASSLDRLNNEKLFF.

The rearrangement uses TRBV28 and TRBJ1-4, with 7 positions matching TRBD1. J lost 8 bases, V lost 7 bases, and 10 bases had no gene match. CDR1 and CDR2 from the germline V gene are MDHEN and SYDVKM. This CDR3 spans 14 amino acids. CDR3 in amino acids: CASIPVGGGEKLFF. The CDR3, as DNA: TGTGCCAGCATCCCTGTAGGGGGCGGGGAAAAACTGTTTTTT.

This clone was detected only a few times. This chain uses TRBV7-3 with TRBJ1-1, with D unresolved. The CDR3 loop spans 14 amino acids. The germline V gene has CDR1 SGHTA and CDR2 FQGTGA. V lost 0 bases, J lost 4 bases, and 9 bases lay in between. This CDR3 reads CASSLTAEITEAFF. The CDR3 region has the DNA TGTGCCAGCAGCTTAACGGCAGAAATCACTGAAGCTTTCTTT.

The gene calls are TRBV9 and TRBJ2-1, with 8 bases matching TRBD1. The germline V gene has CDR1 SGDLS and CDR2 YYNGEE. Trimming removed 1 base from V and 9 bases from J; junction bases left unmatched: 6. CDR3 length: 14 amino acids. In DNA, the CDR3 is TGTGCCAGCAGCGTACTGTCAGGGGGCGGTGAGCAGTTCTTC. This encodes CASSVLSGGGEQFF.

J is TRBJ2-6 and V is TRBV5-1, with unresolved D. Looked up from germline, CDR1 is SGHRS and CDR2 is YFSETQ. There are 14 residues in the CDR3. Trimming took 2 bases from V and 6 from J, leaving 9 bases between them. CDR3 bases: TGCGCCAGCAGCTTTAGGCAGGAGGCCAACGTCCTGACTTTC. It codes for CASSFRQEANVLTF.

The chain employs TRBV7-9 and TRBJ1-4, with D perhaps TRBD1 (5 bases). CDR1 SEHNR and CDR2 FQNEAQ come from the germline V gene (reference sequence). Trimming removed 5 bases at V and 8 bases at J, with 18 bases between. This CDR3 region has 15 residues. The CDR3 DNA follows: TGTGCCAGCAGCCAAGTGGGGGGAAGAGGGGAAAAACTGTTTTTT. It codes for CASSQVGGRGEKLFF. The full variable domain, rest sourced from reference TRBV7-9 and TRBJ1-4, is DTGVSQNPRHKITKRGQNVTFRCDPISEHNRLYWYRQTLGQGPEFLTYFQNEAQLEKSRLLSDRFSAERPKGSFSTLEIQRTEQGDSAMYLCASSQVGGRGEKLFFGSGTQLSVL.

The CDR3 DNA reads TGTGCCAGCAGTTTGTTCAGGGCTAGAACCGGGGAGCTGTTTTTT. Protein sequence: CASSLFRARTGELFF. The V gene is TRBV28, the J gene TRBJ2-2, with D tentatively TRBD1 (5 bases). This CDR3 region has 15 residues. Germline CDR1 and CDR2: MDHEN and SYDVKM. Trimming left V 3 bases short and J 5 bases short, with 13 bases between.

The V gene is TRBV5-6, the J gene TRBJ2-5; 9 bases line up with TRBD1. Trimming removed 0 bases from V and 5 bases from J; junction bases left unmatched: 5. In germline, CDR1 is SGHDT, CDR2 YYEEEE. The CDR3 contains 15 residues. In nucleotides, the CDR3 is TGTGCCAGCAGCTTGGAGGGACAGGGTAGGGAGACCCAGTACTTC. Translating gives CASSLEGQGRETQYF. Together with reference TRBV5-6 and TRBJ2-5, the CDR3 gives the full variable domain: DAGVTQSPTHLIKTRGQQVTLRCSPKSGHDTVSWYQQALGQGPQFIFQYYEEEERQRGNFPDRFSGHQFPNYSSELNVNALLLGDSALYLCASSLEGQGRETQYFGPGTRLLVL.

The chain is built from TRBV7-9 and TRBJ2-3; 8 nucleotides match TRBD2. The length of the CDR3 is 15 residues. Germline V gene sequence: CDR1 SEHNR, CDR2 FQNEAQ (reference sequence). V was pared by 2 bases and J by 2 bases, with 3 bases of the junction left unmatched. The CDR3 spells CASSLRGGLTDTQYF. The DNA for the CDR3 is TGTGCCAGCAGCTTACGGGGGGGCCTCACAGATACGCAGTATTTT.

V gene TRBV6-5 combines with J gene TRBJ2-7; unclear D gene. Trimming took off 7 bases at V and 2 bases at J, with 12 bases between the two ends. The CDR3 has 13 amino acids. Germline V gives CDR1 MNHEY, CDR2 SVGAGI. The CDR3, as DNA: TGTGCCAGCACAACAGCCCAAACCTACGAGCAGTACTTC. As protein: CASTTAQTYEQYF.

V usage is TRBV29-1 and J usage is TRBJ1-5; D remains unclear. Trimming stripped 6 bases from V and 6 bases from J, with 12 bases between. The V gene's germline CDR1 is SQVTM and CDR2 ANQGSEA. The CDR3 covers 12 residues. The CDR3 loop reads CSVRVGGQPQHF. CDR3 bases: TGCAGCGTGAGAGTGGGAGGTCAGCCCCAGCATTTT.

This clone was seen a few times. The chain uses TRBV19 and TRBJ1-3; D gene ambiguous. The germline V gene encodes CDR1 LNHDA and CDR2 SQIVND (reference sequence). This CDR3 is built from 15 residues. Between the trimmed V and J ends, which lost 3 bases and 2 bases, there was a span of 11 bases. The CDR3 nucleotides read TGTGCCAGTAGTATCAGCGGCAGTCCTGGAAACACCATATATTTT. This sequence encodes CASSISGSPGNTIYF.

V gene TRBV11-3 combines with J gene TRBJ2-1, with 11 bases fitting TRBD2. CDR1 SGHNT and CDR2 YENEEA come from the germline V gene. Trimming at V came to 0 bases and at J to 8 bases, leaving 9 bases not matched to a gene. The CDR3 contains 17 residues. This chain's CDR3 is CASSLDSGRAVAHEQFF. CDR3 in DNA: TGTGCCAGCAGCTTAGATAGCGGGAGGGCCGTTGCCCATGAGCAGTTCTTC.

This clone was seen just once. The chain joins TRBV29-1 to TRBJ2-3, with D possibly being TRBD2 (5 bases). Trimming shortened V by 7 bases and J by 0 bases, and 14 bases separated the two germline ends. The V gene's germline CDR1 is SQVTM and CDR2 ANQGSEA. The length of the CDR3 is 14 residues. DNA for the CDR3: TGCAGCGCTGCCGGGCGGGCAAGCACAGATACGCAGTATTTT. Amino acid sequence: CSAAGRASTDTQYF.

The chain links TRBV3-1 (or the pseudogene TRBV3-2) to TRBJ2-7, with TRBD2 matching over 10 bases. The germline V gene encodes CDR1 LGHDT and CDR2 YNNKEL (reference sequence). The CDR3 totals 17 residues. The V segment lost 5 bases and the J segment 1 base; nucleotides outside the gene matches: 11. The CDR3 loop is CASSSFLAGALSYEQYF. The CDR3 nucleotides are TGTGCCAGCAGCTCTTTTCTAGCGGGAGCTCTTTCCTACGAGCAGTACTTC.

This chain's CDR3 is CASSRTGIGSYNEQFF. The CDR3 nucleotides read TGTGCCAGCAGCCGCACAGGGATCGGCTCCTACAATGAGCAGTTCTTC. This chain joins TRBV5-6 and TRBJ2-1; possible D gene TRBD1, 6 bases. V was shortened by 4 bases and J by 0 bases, with 14 bases between the two germline ends. The CDR3 is made up of 16 amino acids. Germline lookup yields CDR1 SGHDT and CDR2 YYEEEE.

The chain recombines TRBV5-4 with TRBJ1-2, with 7 bases fitting TRBD1. The germline V gene encodes CDR1 SGHNT and CDR2 YYREEE (reference sequence). The length of the CDR3 is 14 residues. With 7 bases clipped from V and 7 bases from J, the junction kept 13 bases outside the gene matches. CDR3: CASSLDRPAGGYTF. CDR3 nucleotides: TGTGCCAGCTCCCTGGACAGGCCGGCTGGTGGCTACACCTTC.

The chain joins TRBV5-1 to TRBJ1-1, with TRBD1 identical over 8 bases. Germline CDR1 reads SGHRS; CDR2 reads YFSETQ. This CDR3 comprises 15 residues. Trimming at V came to 2 bases and at J to 2 bases, leaving 5 bases not matched to a gene. The DNA of the CDR3 is TGCGCCAGCAGCTTTGGGGCAGGGGGCAACACTGAAGCTTTCTTT. Protein product: CASSFGAGGNTEAFF.

This chain joins TRBV2 and TRBJ1-5; 11 bases line up with TRBD1. The CDR3 has 15 amino acids. In germline, CDR1 is SNHLY, CDR2 FYNNEI. The ends lost 7 bases at V and 0 bases at J; junction bases unmatched: 2. In DNA, the CDR3 is TGTGCCAGCAAGGGACAGGGGGGTAGCAATCAGCCCCAGCATTTT. Translated, it gives CASKGQGGSNQPQHF.

The rearrangement joins TRBV7-6 to TRBJ1-2; TRBD1 matches at 12 bases. Germline CDR1 is SGHVS and CDR2 is FNYEAQ. The CDR3 totals 14 residues. The V gene end was trimmed by 5 bases and the J gene end by 8 bases; junction bases not matched to a gene: 6. The CDR3 nucleotides read TGTGCCAGCAGCACCGCCGGGACAGGGGGCGGCTACACCTTC. Its translation: CASSTAGTGGGYTF.

With respect to this clone: The same CDR3 arises from other DNA sequences in this sample as well. The CDR3: CASSADRGNIQYF. CDR3 sequence (DNA): TGTGCCAGTAGTGCGGACAGAGGAAACATTCAGTACTTC. This chain uses TRBV19 with TRBJ2-4; possible D gene TRBD1, 6 bases. Germline V gives CDR1 LNHDA, CDR2 SQIVND (reference sequence). Trimming pared 5 bases from V and 6 bases from J, leaving 11 bases between. This CDR3 has 13 amino acids.